The clone carrying this TCR beta chain was recorded once. Its antigen is not identified. The data were taken from a study of shared clonotypes between healthy human individuals. Regarding the study as a whole: For sorted subsets, rarefaction showed incomplete sequencing despite large depth.

Sorted-subset replicate PCR reactions contained 200 ng DNA, corresponding to approximately 30,000 T cell genomes. The authors' processing: In the immunoSEQ data, sequences were junction-only and lacked quality scores, so filtering differed. This table comes from immunoSEQ multiplex PCR, and its TCRdb copy is limited to in-frame clones, with some not included. V, J and clone size were drawn from that table, and D and trimming were deduced from the DNA. The sample yields 2 million to 3 million clones, 93% seen once. This clonotype was obtained from a man between 18 and 35 years old in good health. Some clones in this sample may be carry-over from other donors' samples. Sequencing was done on a sample of naive CD4+ T cells from PBMCs. The sample's subset: CD45RA+ positively selected.

CDR3 bases: TGCGCCAGCAGCCACCGGACATGGGGGGGCGACTATGGCTACACCTTC. Its translation is CASSHRTWGGDYGYTF. The rearrangement uses TRBV5-1 and TRBJ1-2; TRBD1 might be the D (6 bases). The CDR3 runs to 16 residues. V gave up 4 bases and J gave up 3 bases, with 19 bases separating them. Germline V gene data show CDR1 as SGHRS and CDR2 as YFSETQ.